This entry concerns a single T cell receptor beta chain. This specimen comes from a study of blood T cell repertoires in COVID-19. Study-wide background: T cells, B-cell-depleted T cells, or PBMCs provided the cDNA or gDNA that served as material.

Original methodology: Reference gene primer amplification gave estimated nucleated cell counts. The table came from immunoSEQ multiplex PCR; TCRdb's copy has only in-frame clones and leaves some out. Clonal size and the V and J genes are those of that table, whereas D and trimming came from the DNA. The sample contains 200,000 to 250,000 clones, approximately 80% of which appear only once. This TCR derives from a human donor in a cohort sampled during active COVID-19. The material sequenced was peripheral blood.

This CDR3 reads CASSLPGSTGANVLTF. CDR3 nucleotide sequence: TGTGCCAGCAGCTTACCAGGGTCTACTGGGGCCAACGTCCTGACTTTC. The chain has TRBV7-9 and TRBJ2-6; weak D call: TRBD1 (5 bases). Germline CDR1 is SEHNR and CDR2 is FQNEAQ (reference sequence). The CDR3 length is 16 residues. Trimming stripped 2 bases from V and 2 bases from J, with 10 bases between.